These 31 T cell receptor beta chains were sequenced from one sample in a study of Graves' ophthalmopathy and Graves' hyperthyroidism. RNA transcripts were the source from which TCR beta CDR3 regions were amplified. HTBI primers were used in a first-round RT-PCR, which preceded a second-round multiplex PCR. TCRdb re-analysed the multiplex PCR reads in MiXCR, keeping a single row per CDR3 protein. In the table there are hundreds of thousands of distinct CDR3 sequences, under 50% of which are singletons. The sequencing sample was made of peripheral blood. Receptors originate from an adult man with Graves' ophthalmopathy.

The chain uses TRBV5-8 and TRBJ1-1; the D is unclear. CDR1 and CDR2 (germline): SGHTS, YDEGEE. Trimming pared 0 bases from V and 1 base from J, leaving 7 bases between. There are 14 residues in the CDR3. CDR3 in DNA: TGTGCCAGCAGCTTGGGAGAACCGAACACTGAAGCTTTCTTT. Amino acids: CASSLGEPNTEAFF.

Note on this clonotype: Since a much larger clone is just one base distant, this may be a read error. The conserved final phenylalanine or tryptophan is absent from the CDR3, which likely points to a read error. The J gene is TRBJ2-2, the V gene TRBV19; D perhaps matches TRBD2 (5 bases). V lost 8 bases and J lost 2, with 12 bases in between. The length of the CDR3 is 14 residues. The germline gives CDR1 LNHDA, CDR2 SQIVND (reference sequence). In DNA form, the CDR3 reads TGTGCCAGTTCCTGGGGAGTCAACACCGGGGAGCTGTTTATT. Amino acids: CASSWGVNTGELFI.

This clonotype was counted ten times or more. The genes are TRBV24-1 and TRBJ2-7, with D unresolved. The germline V gene encodes CDR1 KGHDR and CDR2 SFDVKD. V was clipped by 9 bases and J by 4 bases, with 18 bases between them. CDR3 length: 14 amino acids. The DNA for the CDR3 is TGTGCCACCTCCTCAGCTATCTTTCCTTACGAGCAGTACTTC. Its translation: CATSSAIFPYEQYF.

The chain combines TRBV4-1 with TRBJ2-7, with D perhaps matching TRBD1 (6 bases). Germline assignment: CDR1 MGHRA and CDR2 YSYEKL. V was cut by 1 base and J by 3 bases, with 13 bases left in between. The length of the CDR3 is 15 residues. The CDR3 is CASSQVPGTRYEQYV. The CDR3 bases are TGCGCCAGCAGCCAAGTCCCCGGGACACGCTACGAGCAGTACGTC.

About this clonotype: It may be a read error: a sequence one base away is much more abundant. The chain uses TRBV7-9 and TRBJ1-6, with D unresolved. The CDR3 totals 14 residues. Germline V gene lookup returns CDR1 SEHNR and CDR2 FQNEAQ (reference sequence). V was clipped by 5 bases and J by 9 bases, with 14 bases between them. CDR3: CASSMDVLSSPLHF. CDR3 DNA sequence: TGTGCCAGCAGCATGGATGTATTGAGTTCACCCCTCCACTTT. Combining the CDR3 with reference TRBV7-9 and TRBJ1-6 gives the whole variable domain DTGVSQNPRHKITKRGQNVTFRCDPISEHNRLYWYRQTLGQGPEFLTYFQNEAQLEKSRLLSDRFSAERPKGSFSTLEIQRTEQGDSAMYLCASSMDVLSSPLHFGNGTRLTVT.

This clonotype has ten or more counts. J is TRBJ1-1 and V is TRBV19, with D unclear. Germline V gene lookup returns CDR1 LNHDA and CDR2 SQIVND (reference sequence). Deletions cut 6 bases from V and 1 base from J, with 15 bases between. There are 15 residues in the CDR3. The CDR3 nucleotides are TGTGCCAGTAGCCGGACGAATAAGGCGAACACTGAAGCTTTCTTT. Translating gives CASSRTNKANTEAFF.

The V call is TRBV10-3, the J call TRBJ1-1; D is possibly TRBD1 (6 bases). The V gene's germline CDR1 is ENHRY and CDR2 SYGVKD. The CDR3 contains 15 residues. V lost 4 bases to trimming and J lost 0 bases, with 12 bases between them. In nucleotides, the CDR3 is TGTGCCATCAGTGTTTCAGGGGCGATGAACACTGAAGCTTTCTTT. Its protein product is CAISVSGAMNTEAFF.

The chain is built from TRBV6-4 and TRBJ2-3, with TRBD1 identical over 8 bases. The CDR3 runs to 15 residues. Looked up from germline, CDR1 is MRHNA and CDR2 is SNTAGT. Trimming removed 3 bases from V and 4 bases from J; junction bases left unmatched: 6. The CDR3 is CASSDSGGASDTQYF. CDR3 DNA sequence: TGTGCCAGCAGTGATTCAGGGGGCGCATCAGATACGCAGTATTTT.

V is TRBV4-2 and J is TRBJ2-7, with a weak D call TRBD1 (5 bases). The V and J ends lost 1 base and 5 bases respectively, with 15 bases between them. Germline V gene data show CDR1 as LGHNA and CDR2 as YNFKEQ. The CDR3 has 15 amino acids. The CDR3 DNA reads TGTGCCAGCAGCCAAGGCTATGGGGCGCGCAACGAGCAGTACTTC. Translation gives CASSQGYGARNEQYF.

This sequence joins TRBV7-3 and TRBJ2-5, with D maybe TRBD2 (6 bases). The V and J ends lost 1 base and 5 bases respectively, with 14 bases between them. The CDR3 has 15 amino acids. Germline values: CDR1 SGHTA, CDR2 FQGTGA. The CDR3 here is CASSLIGARGETQYF. The CDR3 DNA follows: TGTGCCAGCAGCTTAATAGGGGCCCGGGGGGAGACCCAGTACTTC. Combining the CDR3 with reference TRBV7-3 and TRBJ2-5 gives the whole variable domain GAGVSQTPSNKVTEKGKYVELRCDPISGHTALYWYRQSLGQGPEFLIYFQGTGAADDSGLPNDRFFAVRPEGSVSTLKIQRTERGDSAVYLCASSLIGARGETQYFGPGTRLLVL.

This clonotype appeared many times. CDR3 protein: CASSIGAGGTEAFF. The CDR3 DNA is TGTGCCAGTAGTATCGGGGCCGGGGGCACTGAAGCTTTCTTT. J is TRBJ1-1 and V is TRBV19; tentative D call: TRBD1 (5 bases). Germline-derived CDR1 and CDR2 are LNHDA and SQIVND (reference sequence). V lost 3 bases to trimming and J lost 4 bases, with 12 bases between them. The CDR3 totals 14 residues.

In this sample, this clonotype turned up once. This chain links TRBV14 with TRBJ1-2; 7 bases match TRBD1. This CDR3 is built from 14 residues. Germline-derived CDR1 and CDR2 are SGHDN and FVKESK. The J segment lost 8 bases and the V segment lost 8 bases, leaving 14 bases of the junction unmatched. The chain's CDR3 is CASPPVQGNRGYTF. The CDR3 nucleotides read TGTGCCAGCCCACCAGTACAGGGGAATCGGGGCTACACCTTC.

The chain has TRBV11-2 and TRBJ2-7; 10 bases map to TRBD2. Germline values: CDR1 SGHAT, CDR2 FQNNGV. The CDR3 is made up of 16 amino acids. The junction had 11 bases not matched to a gene; V was cut back by 2 bases and J by 7 bases. The CDR3 nucleotides read TGTGCCAGCAGCTTATGGTCTAGCGGGAGAGCCGGGGAGCAGTACTTC. Translated: CASSLWSSGRAGEQYF.

In its sample, this clonotype was seen a few times. The V and J genes are TRBV7-2 and TRBJ1-6, with 10 bases matching TRBD1. This CDR3 contains 17 residues. CDR1 and CDR2 (germline): SGHTA, FQGNSA. The trim removed 6 bases at V and 2 bases at J, leaving 7 bases unmatched. In nucleotides, the CDR3 is TGTGCCAGCAGAGAAAGAGGACAGGGGGCCTATAATTCACCCCTCCACTTT. The encoded protein is CASRERGQGAYNSPLHF.

Remarks on this clonotype: One base away lies a much larger clone, so this may be a sequencing read error. The chain is built from TRBV5-6 and TRBJ1-4, with TRBD1 matching 7 bases. Germline assignment: CDR1 SGHDT and CDR2 YYEEEE. This CDR3 has 15 residues. CDR3 protein: CVSSLSGQFNEKLFF. Written as DNA, the CDR3 is TGTGTCAGCAGCTTGTCGGGACAGTTTAATGAAAAACTGTTTTTT.

V is TRBV7-9 and J is TRBJ2-2, with D possibly being TRBD1 or TRBD2 (5 bases each). Germline loops: CDR1 SEHNR, CDR2 FQNEAQ (reference sequence). CDR3 size: 16 residues. V was cut by 5 bases and J by 5 bases, with 18 bases left in between. In nucleotides, the CDR3 is TGTGCCAGCAGCCCGGCTGGGTTGAGGGGTACCGGGGAGCTGTTTTTT. Translation gives CASSPAGLRGTGELFF.

The chain is built from TRBV5-1 and TRBJ2-1; TRBD1 matches 12 bases. The CDR3 consists of 18 residues. Germline values: CDR1 SGHRS, CDR2 YFSETQ. Trimming removed 5 bases from V and 6 bases from J; junction bases left unmatched: 15. The chain's CDR3 is CASSLRTGTGGMVNEQFF. CDR3 nucleotides: TGCGCCAGCAGTTTAAGGACAGGGACAGGGGGCATGGTCAATGAGCAGTTCTTC.

Ten or more counts support this clonotype. The chain joins TRBV5-8 to TRBJ1-1; D is unresolved. Germline V CDR1 and CDR2: SGHTS, YDEGEE. The CDR3 runs 16 residues. V was shortened by 0 bases and J by 5 bases, with 17 bases between the two germline ends. For the CDR3, the DNA is TGTGCCAGCAGCTTGGGGGAGGGCTCAGTCGGGACTGAAGCTTTCTTT. It translates to CASSLGEGSVGTEAFF.

This clonotype was counted a few times. A read error is likely, as this CDR3 ends without the conserved phenylalanine or tryptophan. The DNA is omitted, as the CDR3 cannot be located on it reliably, and the CDR3 follows TCRdb's listing. The CDR3 sequence: CSVGGPAG. The chain joins TRBV29-1 to TRBJ1-2. From germline, CDR1 is SQVTM and CDR2 ANQGSEA. The CDR3 comprises 8 residues, both ends counted.

V usage is TRBV7-9 and J usage is TRBJ1-4; 10 nucleotides agree with TRBD1. The germline V gene encodes CDR1 SEHNR and CDR2 FQNEAQ (reference sequence). V gave up 3 bases and J gave up 7 bases; unmatched junction bases: 8. This CDR3 spans 16 amino acids. CDR3 in DNA: TGTGCCAGCAGCTTCTTCCGGGACAGGGGAAGTGAAAAACTGTTTTTT. It encodes CASSFFRDRGSEKLFF.

This clonotype was detected a few times. The rearrangement uses TRBV4-3 and TRBJ2-7, with D tentatively TRBD2 (5 bases). This CDR3 is 13 amino acids long. In germline, CDR1 is LGHNA, CDR2 YSLEER. V lost 8 bases to trimming and J lost 3 bases, with 14 bases between them. CDR3 in amino acids: CASRGGRSYEQYF. Written as DNA, the CDR3 is TGCGCCAGCCGCGGTGGGAGAAGCTACGAGCAGTACTTC.

This clonotype was counted only a few times. The V and J genes are TRBV4-3 and TRBJ1-3; a weak D match, TRBD1 (5 bases). Germline values: CDR1 LGHNA, CDR2 YSLEER. The CDR3 is 16 amino acids. V was clipped by 3 bases and J by 3 bases, with 15 bases between them. CDR3 nucleotides: TGCGCCAGCAGCCAGGGGCAGATCGGCCTTGGAAACACCATATATTTT. Its translation: CASSQGQIGLGNTIYF.

J is TRBJ1-2 and V is TRBV9; D is ambiguous. V lost 4 bases to trimming and J lost 0 bases, with 13 bases between them. The CDR3 extends over 15 amino acids. The germline V gene encodes CDR1 SGDLS and CDR2 YYNGEE. The CDR3 DNA is TGTGCCAGCAGCACCCGGGCCGCAGCTAACTATGGCTACACCTTC. Protein sequence: CASSTRAAANYGYTF.

This clonotype was detected many times. V and J are TRBV29-1 and TRBJ2-2, with D maybe TRBD2 (5 bases). V gave up 5 bases and J gave up 13 bases, with 14 bases separating them. The CDR3 covers 11 residues. In germline, CDR1 is SQVTM, CDR2 ANQGSEA. CDR3 sequence reads: CSVHGGPGLFF. CDR3 in DNA: TGCAGCGTTCACGGCGGGCCGGGGCTGTTTTTT.

This clonotype has just a few counts. The chain combines TRBV5-1 with TRBJ1-1, with D possibly being TRBD1 (5 bases). CDR1 SGHRS and CDR2 YFSETQ come from the germline V gene. The V gene lost 0 bases and the J gene lost 5 bases, with 11 bases spanning the gap. The CDR3 consists of 14 residues. DNA of the CDR3: TGCGCCAGCAGCTTGGCCGCAGGGAAGACTGAAGCTTTCTTT. It specifies CASSLAAGKTEAFF.

The chain carries TRBV29-1 and TRBJ2-5, with D unresolved. Germline V CDR1 and CDR2: SQVTM, ANQGSEA. The CDR3 length is 12 residues. The V end was cut by 0 bases, the J end by 6 bases, with 8 bases between. The CDR3 protein is CSVEDLEQTQYF. The CDR3 DNA sequence: TGCAGCGTTGAAGATCTCGAACAGACCCAGTACTTC.

V usage is TRBV27 and J usage is TRBJ2-3; 7 bases are a match to TRBD1. Germline assignment: CDR1 MNHEY and CDR2 SMNVEV (reference sequence). Germline trimming cut 7 bases from V and 4 bases from J; bases unmatched to any gene: 8. There are 14 residues in the CDR3. DNA of the CDR3: TGTGCCAGCACCCTCGGACAGGCGGCAGATACGCAGTATTTT. This translates into CASTLGQAADTQYF.

This clonotype was picked up a small number of times. V usage is TRBV7-2 and J usage is TRBJ2-7; no reliable D call. The CDR3 contains 16 residues. V lost 1 base, J lost 4 bases, and 17 bases lay in between. Germline CDR1 reads SGHTA; CDR2 reads FQGNSA. In nucleotides, the CDR3 is TGTGCCAGCAGCTTAGTCGGTGTCCAGGCTAATTACGAGCAGTACTTC. Translating gives CASSLVGVQANYEQYF.

The rearrangement joins TRBV25-1 to TRBJ1-5; possible D gene TRBD1, 6 bases. The V gene lost 4 bases and the J gene lost 11 bases, with 18 bases spanning the gap. The V gene's germline CDR1 is MGHDK and CDR2 SYGVNS. This CDR3 is built from 14 residues. The CDR3 spells CASSGAQGIETQHF. CDR3 in DNA: TGTGCCAGCAGTGGCGCGCAGGGGATCGAGACCCAGCATTTT.

The genes are TRBV7-9 and TRBJ1-1, with 10 bases matching TRBD1. The CDR3 totals 19 residues. The V gene's germline CDR1 is SEHNR and CDR2 FQNEAQ (reference sequence). The V gene end was trimmed by 0 bases and the J gene end by 0 bases; junction bases not matched to a gene: 10. The CDR3 region is CASSLAPNKGQGLNTEAFF. CDR3 bases: TGTGCCAGCAGCTTAGCCCCCAATAAGGGACAGGGGTTGAACACTGAAGCTTTCTTT. Full variable domain (outside the CDR3, taken from reference TRBV7-9 and TRBJ1-1): DTGVSQNPRHKITKRGQNVTFRCDPISEHNRLYWYRQTLGQGPEFLTYFQNEAQLEKSRLLSDRFSAERPKGSFSTLEIQRTEQGDSAMYLCASSLAPNKGQGLNTEAFFGQGTRLTVV.

CDR3 sequence (DNA): TGCGCCCGCACCACCCGACACCTCCCAGGGGGAGGGAGCGACACTGAAGCTTTCTTT. It encodes CARTTRHLPGGGSDTEAFF. This sequence joins TRBV4-3 and TRBJ1-1; 7 bases match TRBD1. Trimming took 11 bases from V and 3 from J; bases not matched to a gene: 27. Germline values: CDR1 LGHNA, CDR2 YSLEER. The CDR3 is 19 amino acids.